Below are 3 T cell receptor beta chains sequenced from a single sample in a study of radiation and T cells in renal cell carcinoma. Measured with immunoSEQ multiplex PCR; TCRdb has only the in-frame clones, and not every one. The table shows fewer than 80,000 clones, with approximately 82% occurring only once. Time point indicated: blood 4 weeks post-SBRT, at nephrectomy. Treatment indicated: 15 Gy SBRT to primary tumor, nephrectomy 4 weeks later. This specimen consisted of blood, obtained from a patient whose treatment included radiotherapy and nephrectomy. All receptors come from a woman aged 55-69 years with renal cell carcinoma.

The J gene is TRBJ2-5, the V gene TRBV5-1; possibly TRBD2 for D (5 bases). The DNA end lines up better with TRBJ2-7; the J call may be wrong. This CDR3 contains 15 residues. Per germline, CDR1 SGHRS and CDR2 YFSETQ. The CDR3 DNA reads TGCGCCAGCAGCTTCCGAGGGCAGGCCTCCTACGAGCAGTACTTC. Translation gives CASSFRGQASYEQYF.

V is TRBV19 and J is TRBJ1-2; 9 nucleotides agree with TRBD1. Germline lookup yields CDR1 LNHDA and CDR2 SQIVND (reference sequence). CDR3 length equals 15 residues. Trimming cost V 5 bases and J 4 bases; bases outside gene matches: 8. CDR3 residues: CASSPRTGDGYGYTF. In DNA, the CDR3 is TGTGCCAGTAGTCCCCGGACAGGGGACGGCTATGGCTACACCTTC.

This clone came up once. CDR3 sequence: CASSPTLDRGFDNEQFF. The CDR3 DNA sequence: TGTGCCAGCAGTCCTACCCTGGACAGGGGGTTCGACAATGAGCAGTTCTTC. The rearrangement links TRBV5-4 to TRBJ2-1; 10 nucleotides line up with TRBD1. CDR3 length equals 17 residues. The V segment lost 5 bases and the J segment 5 bases; nucleotides outside the gene matches: 13. Per the germline V gene, CDR1 is SGHNT and CDR2 is YYREEE (reference sequence).